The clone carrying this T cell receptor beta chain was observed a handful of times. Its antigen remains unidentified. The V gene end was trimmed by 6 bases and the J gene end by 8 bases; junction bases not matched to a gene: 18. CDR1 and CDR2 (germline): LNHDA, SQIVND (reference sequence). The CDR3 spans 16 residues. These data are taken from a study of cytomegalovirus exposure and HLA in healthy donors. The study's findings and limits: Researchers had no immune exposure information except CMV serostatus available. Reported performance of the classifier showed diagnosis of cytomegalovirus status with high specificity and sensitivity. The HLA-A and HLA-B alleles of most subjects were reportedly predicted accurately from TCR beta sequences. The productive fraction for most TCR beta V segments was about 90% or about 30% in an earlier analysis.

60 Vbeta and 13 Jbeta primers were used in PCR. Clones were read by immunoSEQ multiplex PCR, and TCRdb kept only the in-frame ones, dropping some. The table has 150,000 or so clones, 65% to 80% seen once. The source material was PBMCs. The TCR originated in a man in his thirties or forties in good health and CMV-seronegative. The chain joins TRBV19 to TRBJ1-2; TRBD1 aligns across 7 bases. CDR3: CASRQSRTGIGGGYTF. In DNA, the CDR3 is TGTGCCAGTAGACAAAGCCGGACCGGAATAGGGGGCGGCTACACCTTC. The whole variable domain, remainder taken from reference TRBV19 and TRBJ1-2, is DGGITQSPKYLFRKEGQNVTLSCEQNLNHDAMYWYRQDPGQGLRLIYYSQIVNDFQKGDIAEGYSVSREKKESFPLTVTSAQKNPTAFYLCASRQSRTGIGGGYTFGSGTRLTVV.